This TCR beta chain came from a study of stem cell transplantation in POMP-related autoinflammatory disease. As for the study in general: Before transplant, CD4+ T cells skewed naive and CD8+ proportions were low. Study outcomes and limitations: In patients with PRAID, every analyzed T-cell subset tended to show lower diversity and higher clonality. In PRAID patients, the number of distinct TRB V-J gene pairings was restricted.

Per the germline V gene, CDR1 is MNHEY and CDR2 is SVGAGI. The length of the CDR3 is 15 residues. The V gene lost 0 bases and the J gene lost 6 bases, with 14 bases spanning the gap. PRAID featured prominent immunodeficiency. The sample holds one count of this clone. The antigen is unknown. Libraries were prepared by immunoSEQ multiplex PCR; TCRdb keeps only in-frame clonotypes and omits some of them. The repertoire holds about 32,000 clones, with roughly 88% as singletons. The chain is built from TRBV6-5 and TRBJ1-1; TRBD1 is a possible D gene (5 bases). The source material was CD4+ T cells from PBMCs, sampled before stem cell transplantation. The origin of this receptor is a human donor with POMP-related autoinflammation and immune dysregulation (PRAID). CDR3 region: CASSYSPAQGAEAFF. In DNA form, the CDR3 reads TGTGCCAGCAGTTACTCACCGGCGCAGGGCGCTGAAGCTTTCTTT.